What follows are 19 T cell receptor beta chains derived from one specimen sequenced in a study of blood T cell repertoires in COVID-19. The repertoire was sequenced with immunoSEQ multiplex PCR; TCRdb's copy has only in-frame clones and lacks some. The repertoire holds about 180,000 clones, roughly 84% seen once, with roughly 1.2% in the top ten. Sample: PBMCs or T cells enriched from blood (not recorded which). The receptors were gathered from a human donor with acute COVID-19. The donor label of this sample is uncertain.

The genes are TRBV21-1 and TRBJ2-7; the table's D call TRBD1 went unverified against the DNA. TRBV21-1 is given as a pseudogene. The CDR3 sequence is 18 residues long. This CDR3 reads CASSKPNIVVLTGDEQYF. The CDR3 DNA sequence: TGTGCCAGCAGCAAACCAAATATAGTAGTCCTAACAGGGGACGAGCAGTACTTC.

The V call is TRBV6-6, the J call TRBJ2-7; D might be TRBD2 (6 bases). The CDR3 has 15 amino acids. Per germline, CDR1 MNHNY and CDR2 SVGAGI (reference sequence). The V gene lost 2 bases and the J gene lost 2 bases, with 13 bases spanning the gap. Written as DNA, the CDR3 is TGTGCCAGCAGTTACGCCCGCGGGGATACCTACGAGCAGTACTTC. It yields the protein CASSYARGDTYEQYF.

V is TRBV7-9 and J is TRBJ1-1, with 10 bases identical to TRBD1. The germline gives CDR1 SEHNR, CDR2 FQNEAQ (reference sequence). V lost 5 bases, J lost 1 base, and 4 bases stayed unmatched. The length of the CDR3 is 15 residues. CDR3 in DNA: TGTGCCAGCAGCCCTTGGACAGGGGGGAACACTGAAGCTTTCTTT. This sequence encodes CASSPWTGGNTEAFF.

The CDR3 sequence: CATSEPGLYTGELFF. The DNA of the CDR3 is TGTGCCACCAGTGAGCCGGGACTTTACACCGGGGAGCTGTTTTTT. The V call is TRBV24-1, the J call TRBJ2-2, with a tentative D call TRBD2 (6 bases). Germline-derived CDR1 and CDR2 are KGHDR and SFDVKD. Trimming took off 4 bases at V and 3 bases at J, with 11 bases between the two ends. The CDR3 extends over 15 amino acids.

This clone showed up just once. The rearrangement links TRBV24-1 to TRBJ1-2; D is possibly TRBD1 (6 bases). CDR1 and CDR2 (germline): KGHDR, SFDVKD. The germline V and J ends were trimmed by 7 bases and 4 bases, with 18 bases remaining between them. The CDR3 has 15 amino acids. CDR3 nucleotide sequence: TGTGCCACCAGACCGGACAGCCAGGACCTCTATGGCTACACCTTC. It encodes CATRPDSQDLYGYTF.

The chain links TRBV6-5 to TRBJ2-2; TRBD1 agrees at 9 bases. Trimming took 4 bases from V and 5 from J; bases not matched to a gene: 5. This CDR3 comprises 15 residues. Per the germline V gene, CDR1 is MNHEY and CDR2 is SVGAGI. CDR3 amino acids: CASSSGQGRTGELFF. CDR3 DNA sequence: TGTGCCAGCAGTTCCGGACAGGGGAGGACCGGGGAGCTGTTTTTT.

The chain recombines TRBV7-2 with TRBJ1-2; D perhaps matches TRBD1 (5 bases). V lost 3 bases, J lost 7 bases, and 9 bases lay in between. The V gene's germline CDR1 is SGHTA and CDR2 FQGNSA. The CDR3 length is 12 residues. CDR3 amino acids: CASSFPGFGYTF. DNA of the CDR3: TGTGCCAGCAGCTTTCCAGGGTTTGGCTACACCTTC.

CDR3 bases: TGTGCCAGCAGCCCAAGGGCGGGTCTGAACACTGAAGCTTTCTTT. It translates to CASSPRAGLNTEAFF. The chain couples TRBV9 to TRBJ1-1; D is unresolved. Germline-derived CDR1 and CDR2 are SGDLS and YYNGEE. The CDR3 covers 15 residues. Trimming stripped 4 bases from V and 0 bases from J, with 13 bases between.

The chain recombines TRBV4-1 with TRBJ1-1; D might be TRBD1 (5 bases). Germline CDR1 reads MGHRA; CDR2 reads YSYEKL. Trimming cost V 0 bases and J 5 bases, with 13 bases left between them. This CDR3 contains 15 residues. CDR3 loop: CASSQENAGGTEAFF. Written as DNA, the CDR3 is TGCGCCAGCAGCCAAGAAAACGCCGGGGGGACTGAAGCTTTCTTT.

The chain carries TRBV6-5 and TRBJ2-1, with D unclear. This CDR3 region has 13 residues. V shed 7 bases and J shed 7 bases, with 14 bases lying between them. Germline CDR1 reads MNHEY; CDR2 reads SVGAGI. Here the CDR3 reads CASKTTAGNEQFF. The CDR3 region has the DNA TGTGCCAGCAAAACCACAGCCGGTAATGAGCAGTTCTTC.

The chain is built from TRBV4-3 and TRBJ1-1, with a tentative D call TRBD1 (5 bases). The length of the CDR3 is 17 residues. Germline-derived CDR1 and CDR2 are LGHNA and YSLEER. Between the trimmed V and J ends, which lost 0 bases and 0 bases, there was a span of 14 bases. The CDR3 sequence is CASSQDIRVRLNTEAFF. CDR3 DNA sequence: TGCGCCAGCAGCCAAGATATCAGGGTGCGCCTGAACACTGAAGCTTTCTTT.

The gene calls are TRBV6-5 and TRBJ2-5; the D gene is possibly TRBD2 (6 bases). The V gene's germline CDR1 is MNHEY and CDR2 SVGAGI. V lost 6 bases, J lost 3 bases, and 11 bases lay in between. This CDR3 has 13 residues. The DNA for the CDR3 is TGTGCCAGCAGGCTCGGGGGAGAAGAGACCCAGTACTTC. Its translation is CASRLGGEETQYF.

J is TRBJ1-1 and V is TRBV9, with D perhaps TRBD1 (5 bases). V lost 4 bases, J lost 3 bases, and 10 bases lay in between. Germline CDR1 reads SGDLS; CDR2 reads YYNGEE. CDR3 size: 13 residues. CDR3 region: CASSTQGDTEAFF. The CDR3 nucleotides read TGTGCCAGCAGCACCCAGGGTGACACTGAAGCTTTCTTT.

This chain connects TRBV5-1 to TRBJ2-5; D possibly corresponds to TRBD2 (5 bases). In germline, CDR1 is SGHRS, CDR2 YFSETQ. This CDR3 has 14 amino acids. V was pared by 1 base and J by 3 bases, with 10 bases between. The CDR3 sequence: CASSLSSGKETQYF. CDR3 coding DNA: TGCGCCAGCAGCTTGAGTTCCGGGAAAGAGACCCAGTACTTC.

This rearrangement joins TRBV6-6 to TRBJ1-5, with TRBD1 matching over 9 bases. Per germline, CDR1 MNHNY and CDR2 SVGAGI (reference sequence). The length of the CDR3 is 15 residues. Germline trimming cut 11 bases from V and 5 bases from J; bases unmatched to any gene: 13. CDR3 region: CASQGGRTGDQPQHF. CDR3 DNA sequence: TGTGCCTCCCAGGGGGGTAGGACAGGGGATCAGCCCCAGCATTTT.

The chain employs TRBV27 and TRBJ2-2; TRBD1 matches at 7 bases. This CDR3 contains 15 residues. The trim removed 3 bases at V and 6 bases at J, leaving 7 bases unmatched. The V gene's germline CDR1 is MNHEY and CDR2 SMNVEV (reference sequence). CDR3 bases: TGTGCCAGCAGTTTGGGGCAGGGGGTCCCCGGGGAGCTGTTTTTT. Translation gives CASSLGQGVPGELFF.

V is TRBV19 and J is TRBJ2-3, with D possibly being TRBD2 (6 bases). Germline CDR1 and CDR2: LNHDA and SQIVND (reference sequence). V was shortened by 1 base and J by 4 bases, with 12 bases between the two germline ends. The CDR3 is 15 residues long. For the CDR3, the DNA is TGTGCCAGTAGTATAGGAGGCGGGGTAGCAGATACGCAGTATTTT. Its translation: CASSIGGGVADTQYF.

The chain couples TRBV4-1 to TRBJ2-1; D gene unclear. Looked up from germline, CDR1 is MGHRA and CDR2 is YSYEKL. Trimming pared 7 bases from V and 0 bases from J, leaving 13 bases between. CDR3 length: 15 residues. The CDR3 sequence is CASKVAASSYNEQFF. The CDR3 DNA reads TGCGCCAGCAAGGTGGCGGCTAGCTCCTACAATGAGCAGTTCTTC.

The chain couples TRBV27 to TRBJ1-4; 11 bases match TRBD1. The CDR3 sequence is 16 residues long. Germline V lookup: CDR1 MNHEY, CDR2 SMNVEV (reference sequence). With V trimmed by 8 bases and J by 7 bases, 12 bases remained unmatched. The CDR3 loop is CASRDWAGTGGEKLFF. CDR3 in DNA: TGTGCCAGCCGAGACTGGGCCGGGACAGGGGGTGAAAAACTGTTTTTT.